This TCR beta chain was identified during a study of blood T cell repertoires in COVID-19. Whole-study context: There were acute and convalescent COVID-19 samples, and they came from the United States, Italy and Spain. PBMCs, B-cell-depleted T cells, or T cells were the source of the cDNA or gDNA that made up the material.

Germline values: CDR1 SGHAT, CDR2 FQDESV (reference sequence). V lost 0 bases and J lost 0, with 11 bases in between. The CDR3 is 16 amino acids. In the original workflow: The assay estimated nucleated cells by amplifying reference gene primers. The repertoire was sequenced with immunoSEQ multiplex PCR; TCRdb's copy has only in-frame clones and lacks some. V and J calls plus clone size are reproduced from that table; the DNA served to infer D and trimming. The sample has 150,000 to 200,000 clones, about 88% seen once; the top ten hold 0.99%. J is TRBJ1-2 and V is TRBV11-1; TRBD1 might be the D (6 bases). The sequence came from a man aged 18 to 29 with acute or convalescent COVID-19. The sequenced sample consisted of peripheral blood. CDR3 coding DNA: TGTGCCAGCAGCTTAGCCCAGGGGCCTCCTAACTATGGCTACACCTTC. Protein sequence: CASSLAQGPPNYGYTF.